This TCR beta chain was observed in a study of Ad26.COV2.S vaccination and SARS-CoV-2 variants (dated by TCRdb to the early 2020s). About the investigation overall: Vaccine-arm donors were drawn from COV1001, a multicentre, randomized, double-blind, placebo-controlled phase I-IIa trial of Ad26.COV2.S in healthy adults. Dosing of Ad26.COV2.S was intramuscular, at either 5x10^10 or 1x10^11 viral particles, delivered as one shot or as two shots spaced 56 days apart. A total of some 30 samples were included in the TCR-sequenced set, comprising roughly 19 Ad26.COV2.S vaccine recipients, 5 placebo recipients and 8 SARS-CoV-2 convalescent individuals. TCRbeta repertoire sequencing served as the tool for gauging how specific and how broad the SARS-CoV-2-reactive T cell receptors were following Ad26.COV2.S vaccination. Trial participants were randomized into five groups of five: low-dose or high-dose Ad26.COV2.S given once or twice, or placebo on both occasions. Investigators did not know the trial group allocation while performing experiments and assessing outcomes. The investigation overall reported the following: Non-spike TCR breadth was comparable between vaccine and placebo recipients, consistent with the vaccine containing only spike. After vaccination, spike-specific CD8+ and CD4+ T cell responses were reported to show substantial breadth. The authors noted that the TCR breadth and depth analyses may have underestimated total T cell responses. Comparing responses between vaccine doses or regimens was not something the study was powered to do. Compared with placebo recipients, Ad26.COV2.S recipients showed higher spike-specific TCR breadth (P = 0.0014).

The immunoSEQ Assay was the method used to sequence TCRbeta CDR3 regions. After extraction, genomic DNA underwent amplification by bias-controlled multiplex PCR, followed by high-throughput sequencing. For the original study's pipeline: To quantify the absolute abundance of each unique TCRbeta CDR3 region, sequences were collapsed and filtered. T cell fraction was estimated by normalization of TCRbeta template counts to usable DNA, with usable DNA being measured through amplification of reference genes present in all nucleated cells. Repertoire TCRs were annotated as SARS-CoV-2-specific when V gene, CDR3 amino acid sequence and J gene were exactly matched to a known reactive TCR set. The reference SARS-CoV-2 TCR set was derived from MIRA and filtered for enrichment in COVID-19-positive ImmuneCODE repertoires, a step that removed public or cross-reactive TCRs. Drawing on the MIRA antigens, annotated TCRs were analysed further at the level of specific ORF or position within ORF. Breadth was defined as the number of annotated unique rearrangements divided by the total number of unique productive rearrangements, and depth was defined as the summed frequency of the annotated unique rearrangements. TCR breadth was compared between groups using two-sided Wilcoxon rank-sum tests. TCRdb's version of the immuneACCESS table is confined to in-frame rearrangements and falls short of the full clone set. An unresolved V gene accounts for under half of the shortfall where checked; the remainder is of unknown origin. From that table come the V and J calls and clone size; the DNA was used to work out D and trimming. This sample comprises over 400,000 clones, 92% of them detected only once. The top ten clones comprise 1.5% to 2% of the sample.

Details on this clone: Its antigen is not yet known. No base qualities exist here, and no much larger clone lies one base off it.

The treatment or condition label of this sample denotes: 15 to 20 received Ad26.COV2.S at low or high dose, single or two shots; about 5 received placebo; per-sample allocation not given. For vaccine and placebo recipients, the sequenced repertoires came from samples collected on day 63 after the first injection. In Cohort 1b, more than 20 adults aged 18-55 years were enrolled at a single site in Boston, USA, between 29 July and 7 August 2020. Ad26.COV2.S was a replication-incompetent adenovirus type 26 vector expressing a prefusion-stabilized SARS-CoV-2 spike protein from the original Wuhan strain. The CDR3 numbers 13 residues from cysteine through phenylalanine. The kept DNA is CDR3 alone, 39 bases in frame from the first base. V is pared back by 7 bases and J by 5 bases, with 11 bases lying between the germline termini. Reading the germline V gene gives CDR1 ENHRY and CDR2 SYGVKD.

The receptor's source is a person between 18 and 59 years old who received the Ad26.COV2.S COVID-19 vaccine or a placebo. The sequencing here drew on peripheral blood, taken in a trial of Ad26.COV2.S vaccine versus placebo. The rearrangement joined TRBV10-3 to TRBJ2-2; the D gene is possibly TRBD1, with 7 bases matching. Read as DNA, the sequence is TGTGCCATCATCAGGGGGGCTACCGGGGAGCTGTTTTTT. This yields the protein CAIIRGATGELFF.